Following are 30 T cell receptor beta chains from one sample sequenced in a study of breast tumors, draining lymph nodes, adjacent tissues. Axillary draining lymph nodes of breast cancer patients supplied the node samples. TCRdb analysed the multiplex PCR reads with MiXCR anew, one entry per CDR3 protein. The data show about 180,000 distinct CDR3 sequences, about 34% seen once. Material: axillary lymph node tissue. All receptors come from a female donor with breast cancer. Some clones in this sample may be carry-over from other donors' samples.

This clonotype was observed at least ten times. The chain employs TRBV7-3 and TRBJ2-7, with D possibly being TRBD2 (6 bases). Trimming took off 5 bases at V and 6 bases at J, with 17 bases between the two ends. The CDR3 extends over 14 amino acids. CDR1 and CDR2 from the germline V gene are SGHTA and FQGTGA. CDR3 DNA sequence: TGTGCCAGCAGCCCCCTTGGCGGGGCAGCCGAGCAGTACTTC. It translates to CASSPLGGAAEQYF.

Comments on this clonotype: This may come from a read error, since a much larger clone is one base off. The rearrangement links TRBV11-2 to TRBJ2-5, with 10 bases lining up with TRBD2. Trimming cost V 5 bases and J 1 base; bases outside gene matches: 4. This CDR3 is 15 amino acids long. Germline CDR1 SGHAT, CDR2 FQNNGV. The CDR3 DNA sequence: TGTGCCAGCAGCATCGGGACTAGCGCCCAAGAGACCCAGTACTTC. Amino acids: CASSIGTSAQETQYF.

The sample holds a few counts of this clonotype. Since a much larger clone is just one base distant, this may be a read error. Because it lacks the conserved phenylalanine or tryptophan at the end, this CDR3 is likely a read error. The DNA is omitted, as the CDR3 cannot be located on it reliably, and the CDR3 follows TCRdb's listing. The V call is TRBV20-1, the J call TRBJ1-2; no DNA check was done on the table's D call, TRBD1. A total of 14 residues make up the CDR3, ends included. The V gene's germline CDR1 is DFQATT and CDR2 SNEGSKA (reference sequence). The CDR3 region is CSARDLGTGDINTS.

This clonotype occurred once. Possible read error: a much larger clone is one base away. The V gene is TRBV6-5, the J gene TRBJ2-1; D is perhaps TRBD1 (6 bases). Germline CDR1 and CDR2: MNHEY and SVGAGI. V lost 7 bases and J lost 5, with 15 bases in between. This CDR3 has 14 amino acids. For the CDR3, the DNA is TGTGCCAGCATACCGGGACAAGGGAACAATGAGCAGTTCTTC. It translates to CASIPGQGNNEQFF.

CDR3 DNA sequence: TGTGCCACCAGCTCAGAACGGGGACGGCAGTACTTC. Encoded protein: CATSSERGRQYF. This sequence joins TRBV15 and TRBJ2-7; TRBD1 or TRBD2 may be the D gene (5 bases each). V gave up 5 bases and J gave up 9 bases, with 14 bases separating them. The CDR3 consists of 12 residues. Looked up from germline, CDR1 is LNHNV and CDR2 is YYDKDF (reference sequence).

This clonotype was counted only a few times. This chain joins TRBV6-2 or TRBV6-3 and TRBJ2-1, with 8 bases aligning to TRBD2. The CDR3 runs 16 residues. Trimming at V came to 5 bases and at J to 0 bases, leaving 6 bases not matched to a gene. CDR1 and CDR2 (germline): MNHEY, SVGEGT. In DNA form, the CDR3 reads TGTGCCAGCAGTCGGACTAGCAGTGCCTCCTACAATGAGCAGTTCTTC. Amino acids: CASSRTSSASYNEQFF.

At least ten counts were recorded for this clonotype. The CDR3 DNA sequence: TGCAGACCATCTAGCGGGAGTGGGGACAATGAGCAGTTCTTC. Amino acids: CRPSSGSGDNEQFF. The V gene is TRBV20-1, the J gene TRBJ2-1; 10 bases agree with TRBD2. CDR3 length: 14 amino acids. Per the germline V gene, CDR1 is DFQATT and CDR2 is SNEGSKA (reference sequence).

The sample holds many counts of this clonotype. The CDR3 here is CASSVEARGRNGYTF. CDR3 DNA sequence: TGTGCCAGCAGCGTAGAGGCCAGGGGGCGAAATGGCTACACCTTC. V and J are TRBV9 and TRBJ1-2; 8 bases are a match to TRBD1. Trimming at V came to 0 bases and at J to 6 bases, leaving 7 bases not matched to a gene. Per germline, CDR1 SGDLS and CDR2 YYNGEE. The CDR3 is 15 residues long.

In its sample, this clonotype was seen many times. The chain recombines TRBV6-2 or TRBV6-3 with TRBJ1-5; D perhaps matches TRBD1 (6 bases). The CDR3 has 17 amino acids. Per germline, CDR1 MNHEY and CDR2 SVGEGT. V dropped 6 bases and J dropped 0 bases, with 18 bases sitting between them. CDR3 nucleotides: TGTGCCAGCAGCCCCGGACAGAGGTTCGGTAGCAATCAGCCCCAGCATTTT. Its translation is CASSPGQRFGSNQPQHF.

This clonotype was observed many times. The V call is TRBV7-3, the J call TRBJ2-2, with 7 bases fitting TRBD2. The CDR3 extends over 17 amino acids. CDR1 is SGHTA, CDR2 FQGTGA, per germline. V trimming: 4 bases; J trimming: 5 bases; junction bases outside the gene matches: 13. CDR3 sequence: CASSSSGTLGGTGELFF. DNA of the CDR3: TGTGCCAGCAGCTCCTCCGGGACTCTGGGGGGGACCGGGGAGCTGTTTTTT.

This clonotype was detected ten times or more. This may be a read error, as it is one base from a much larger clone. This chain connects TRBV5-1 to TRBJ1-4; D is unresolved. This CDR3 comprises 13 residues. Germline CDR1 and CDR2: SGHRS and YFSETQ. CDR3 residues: CASSLGVNENLFF. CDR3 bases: TGCGCCAGCAGCTTGGGCGTAAATGAAAACCTGTTTTTT.

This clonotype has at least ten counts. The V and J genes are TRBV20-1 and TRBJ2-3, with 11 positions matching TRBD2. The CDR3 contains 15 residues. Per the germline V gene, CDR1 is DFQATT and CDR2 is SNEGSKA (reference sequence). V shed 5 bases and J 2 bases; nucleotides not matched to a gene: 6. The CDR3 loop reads CSADSTSGVTDTQYF. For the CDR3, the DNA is TGCAGTGCTGACTCGACTAGCGGGGTCACAGATACGCAGTATTTT.

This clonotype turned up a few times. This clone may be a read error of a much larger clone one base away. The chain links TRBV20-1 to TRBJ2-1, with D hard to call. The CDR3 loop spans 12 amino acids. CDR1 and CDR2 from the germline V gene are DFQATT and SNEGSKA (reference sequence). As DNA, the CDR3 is TGCAGTGCTGGTTTGGCGCACGATGAGCCGTTCTTC. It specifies CSAGLAHDEPFF.

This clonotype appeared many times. CDR3 nucleotide sequence: TGTGCCAGCAGTTTGAATATTAACTATGGCTACACCTTC. Its translation is CASSLNINYGYTF. The chain couples TRBV6-5 to TRBJ1-2; the D is unclear. The CDR3 runs 13 residues. V was shortened by 4 bases and J by 1 base, with 7 bases between the two germline ends. CDR1 and CDR2 (germline): MNHEY, SVGAGI.

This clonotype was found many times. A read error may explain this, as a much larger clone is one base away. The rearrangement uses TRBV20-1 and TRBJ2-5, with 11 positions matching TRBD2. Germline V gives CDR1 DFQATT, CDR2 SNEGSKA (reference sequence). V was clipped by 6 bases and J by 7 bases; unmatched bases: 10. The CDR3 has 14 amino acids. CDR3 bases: TGCAGTGCCTCACTAGCGGGAGTGGGGGCGACCCAGTACTTC. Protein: CSASLAGVGATQYF.

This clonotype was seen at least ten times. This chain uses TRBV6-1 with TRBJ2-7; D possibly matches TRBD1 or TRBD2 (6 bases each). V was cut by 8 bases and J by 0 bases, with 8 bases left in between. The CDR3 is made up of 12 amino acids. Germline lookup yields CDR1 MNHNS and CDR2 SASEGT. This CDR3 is CASGGPSYEQYF. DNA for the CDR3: TGTGCCAGCGGGGGGCCCTCCTACGAGCAGTACTTC.

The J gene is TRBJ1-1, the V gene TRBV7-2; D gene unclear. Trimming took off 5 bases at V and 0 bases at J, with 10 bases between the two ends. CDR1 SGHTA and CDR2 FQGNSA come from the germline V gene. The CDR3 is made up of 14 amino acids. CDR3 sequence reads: CASSVNFVNTEAFF. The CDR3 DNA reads TGTGCCAGCAGCGTCAATTTCGTGAACACTGAAGCTTTCTTT.

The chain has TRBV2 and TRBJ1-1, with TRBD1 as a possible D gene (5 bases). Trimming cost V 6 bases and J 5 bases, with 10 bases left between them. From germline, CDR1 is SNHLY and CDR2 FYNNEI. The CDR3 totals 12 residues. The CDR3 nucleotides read TGTGCCAGCAGCAGGGCGAGAACTGAAGCTTTCTTT. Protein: CASSRARTEAFF.

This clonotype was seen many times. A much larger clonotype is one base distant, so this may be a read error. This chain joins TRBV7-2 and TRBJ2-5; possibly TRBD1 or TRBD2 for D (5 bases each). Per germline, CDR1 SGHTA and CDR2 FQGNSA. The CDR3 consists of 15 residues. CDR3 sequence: CASSLEGTLGETQHF. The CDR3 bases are TGTGCCAGCAGCTTAGAGGGGACGCTGGGGGAGACCCAGCACTTC.

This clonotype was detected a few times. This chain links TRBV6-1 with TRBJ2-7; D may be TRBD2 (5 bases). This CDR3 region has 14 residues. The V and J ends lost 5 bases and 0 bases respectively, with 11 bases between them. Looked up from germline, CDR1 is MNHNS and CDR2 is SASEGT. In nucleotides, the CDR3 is TGTGCCAGCAGTCTGACGGGGTCCTCCTACGAGCAGTACTTC. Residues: CASSLTGSSYEQYF.

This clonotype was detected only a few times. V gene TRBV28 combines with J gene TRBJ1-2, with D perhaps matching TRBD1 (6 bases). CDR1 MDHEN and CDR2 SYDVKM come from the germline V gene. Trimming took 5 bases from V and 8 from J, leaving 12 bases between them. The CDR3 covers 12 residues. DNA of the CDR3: TGTGCCAGCAGTCTCACCAGGGGAGGCTACACCTTC. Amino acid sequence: CASSLTRGGYTF.

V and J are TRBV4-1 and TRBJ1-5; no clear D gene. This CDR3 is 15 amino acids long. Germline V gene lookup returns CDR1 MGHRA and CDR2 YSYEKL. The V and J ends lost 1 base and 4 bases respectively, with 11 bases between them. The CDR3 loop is CASSQGSISNQPQHF. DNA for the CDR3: TGCGCCAGCAGCCAAGGGTCTATTTCGAATCAGCCCCAGCATTTT.

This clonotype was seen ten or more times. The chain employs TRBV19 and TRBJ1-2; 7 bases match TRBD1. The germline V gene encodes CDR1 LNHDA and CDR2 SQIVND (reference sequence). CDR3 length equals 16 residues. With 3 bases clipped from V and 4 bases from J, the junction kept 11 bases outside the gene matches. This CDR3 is CASSIGTGVGSYGYTF. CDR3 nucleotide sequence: TGTGCCAGTAGTATCGGTACAGGGGTTGGATCCTATGGCTACACCTTC.

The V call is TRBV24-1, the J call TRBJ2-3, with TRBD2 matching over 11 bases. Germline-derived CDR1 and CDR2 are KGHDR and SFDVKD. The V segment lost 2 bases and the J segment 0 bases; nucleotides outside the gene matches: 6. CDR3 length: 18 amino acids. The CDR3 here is CATSDSRTSGPSTDTQYF. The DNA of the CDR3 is TGTGCCACCAGTGATTCCAGGACTAGCGGGCCTAGCACAGATACGCAGTATTTT.

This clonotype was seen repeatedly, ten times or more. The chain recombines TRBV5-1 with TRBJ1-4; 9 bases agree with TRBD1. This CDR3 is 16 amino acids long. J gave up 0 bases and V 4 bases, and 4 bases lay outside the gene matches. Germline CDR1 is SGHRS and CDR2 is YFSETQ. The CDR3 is CASSPGTGSTNEKLFF. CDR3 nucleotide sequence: TGCGCCAGCAGCCCCGGGACAGGGTCAACTAATGAAAAACTGTTTTTT. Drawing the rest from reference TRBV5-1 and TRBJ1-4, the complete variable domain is KAGVTQTPRYLIKTRGQQVTLSCSPISGHRSVSWYQQTPGQGLQFLFEYFSETQRNKGNFPGRFSGRQFSNSRSEMNVSTLELGDSALYLCASSPGTGSTNEKLFFGSGTQLSVL.

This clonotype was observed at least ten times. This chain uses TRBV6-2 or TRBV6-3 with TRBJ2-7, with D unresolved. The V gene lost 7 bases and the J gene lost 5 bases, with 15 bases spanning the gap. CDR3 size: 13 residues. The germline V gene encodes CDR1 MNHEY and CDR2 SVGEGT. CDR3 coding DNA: TGTGCCAGCATTCTCCGGCCCTGGGACGAGCAGTACTTC. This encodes CASILRPWDEQYF.

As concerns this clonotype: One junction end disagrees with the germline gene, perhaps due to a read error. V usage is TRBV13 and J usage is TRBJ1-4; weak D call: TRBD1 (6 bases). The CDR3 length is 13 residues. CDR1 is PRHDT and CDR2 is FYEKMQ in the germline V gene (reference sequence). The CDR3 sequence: CASSGQGNEKPFF. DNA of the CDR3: TGTGCCAGCAGCGGCCAGGGGAATGAAAAACCGTTTTTT.

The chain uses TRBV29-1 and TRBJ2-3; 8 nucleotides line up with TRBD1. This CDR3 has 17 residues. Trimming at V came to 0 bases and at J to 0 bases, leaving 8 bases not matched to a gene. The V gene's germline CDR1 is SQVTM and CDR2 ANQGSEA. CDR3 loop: CSVEDSGYRGSTDTQYF. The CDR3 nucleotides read TGCAGCGTTGAAGATTCTGGGTACAGGGGGAGCACAGATACGCAGTATTTT.

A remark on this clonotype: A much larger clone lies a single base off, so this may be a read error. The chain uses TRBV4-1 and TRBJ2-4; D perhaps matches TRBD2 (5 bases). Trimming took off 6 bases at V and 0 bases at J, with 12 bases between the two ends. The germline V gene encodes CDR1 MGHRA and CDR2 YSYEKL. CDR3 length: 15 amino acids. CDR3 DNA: TGCGCCAGCAGACAACGCAGCGGAGCCAAAAACATTCAGTACTTC. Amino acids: CASRQRSGAKNIQYF.

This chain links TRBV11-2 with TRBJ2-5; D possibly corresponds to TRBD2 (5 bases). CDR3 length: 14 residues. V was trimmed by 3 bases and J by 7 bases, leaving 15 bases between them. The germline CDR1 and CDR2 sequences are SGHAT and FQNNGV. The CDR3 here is CASSFGSSRGTQYF. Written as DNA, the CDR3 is TGTGCCAGCAGCTTTGGCAGCTCCCGGGGGACCCAGTACTTC.